The rows below give T cell receptor beta chains drawn from one sample of a study of shared clonotypes between healthy human individuals. Clones were sequenced by immunoSEQ multiplex PCR, and TCRdb holds only the in-frame ones, with some missing. The table shows roughly 640,000 clones, with less than 98% occurring only once. Input material: naive CD4+ T cells sorted from blood. These receptors all come from a woman aged 25 to 39 in good health. Each CDR3 is given with its conserved first and last residue. The D gene is left open where the match is weak.

>TRBJ2-7|TRBV6-1|.
CASSEYFGGPSYEQYF
>TRBJ2-1|TRBV7-9|TRBD1
CASSPPGTGVNEQFF
>TRBJ2-7|TRBV13|TRBD2
CASSLRKLAGGVYEQYF
>TRBJ1-6|TRBV5-6|.
CASSIYGRTPLHF
>TRBJ2-7|TRBV14|TRBD2
CASSLGLAGRFYEQYF
>.|TRBV4-1|TRBD2
CASSQFWIGLASYEQYF
>TRBJ2-2|TRBV7-3|.
CASSLHSRTNTGELFF
>TRBJ1-4|TRBV28|.
CASSLSDRRNEKLFF
>TRBJ1-2|TRBV20-1|.
CSAREFGGYTF
>.|TRBV4-1|.
CASSHRASVLNRDSYEQYF
>TRBJ2-7|TRBV5-1|TRBD1
CASSPDRGLSYEQYF
>TRBJ1-1|TRBV30|.
CAWTSTVLSTEAFF
>TRBJ2-3|TRBV6-5|TRBD2
CASRLLAESDTQYF
>TRBJ2-5|TRBV19|TRBD2
CASSLRTSGRFQETQYF
>TRBJ2-3|TRBV28|.
CASSLGSEFTDTQYF
>TRBJ2-1|TRBV4-1|TRBD1
CASSQPGTGRPVQFF
>TRBJ2-1|TRBV28|.
CASSLSVVPTKLPYNEQFF
>TRBJ2-1|TRBV19|TRBD1
CASSIDHVVGGAYNEQFF
>TRBJ2-7|TRBV6-1|TRBD2
CASSEAGASGRGEQYF
>TRBJ1-1|TRBV7-9|.
CASSAHGGTEAFF
>TRBJ1-5|TRBV28|TRBD1
CASSQPGTGGPPQHF
>TRBJ2-7|TRBV27|.
CASGRQGGGGEQYF